A selection of T cell receptor beta chains follows, all from one sample in a study of monozygotic twins with inflammatory bowel disease. Using the 5' RACE reads, TCRdb records one entry per CDR3 protein without DNA. The table for this sample gives around 370,000 distinct CDR3 sequences. The specimen was blood. The receptor source for this set is a human donor with ulcerative colitis or Crohn's disease, or a healthy co-twin of an affected twin (not recorded which). Each CDR3 is given with its conserved first and last residue. Fields, in order: CDR3 protein, V gene, J gene.

CDR3: CASSTRGTSGLTDTQYF
V: TRBV4-3
J: TRBJ2-3

CDR3: CAISELDRSGTQYF
V: TRBV10-3
J: TRBJ2-5

CDR3: CASSAGTSGKDFTDTQYF
V: TRBV6-4
J: TRBJ2-3

CDR3: CASSQDRTGRGQETQYF
V: TRBV3-1
J: TRBJ2-5

CDR3: CASSRGQQNTEAFF
V: TRBV4-2
J: TRBJ1-1

CDR3: CSAREGGFNQPQHF
V: TRBV20-1
J: TRBJ1-5

CDR3: CSARVGGAGANVLTF
V: TRBV20-1
J: TRBJ2-6

CDR3: CASSLMGQGILEQYF
V: TRBV27
J: TRBJ2-7

CDR3: CASSHKIGTGTSDTQYF
V: TRBV4-1
J: TRBJ2-3

CDR3: CASSDDGASSPLHF
V: TRBV5-1
J: TRBJ1-6